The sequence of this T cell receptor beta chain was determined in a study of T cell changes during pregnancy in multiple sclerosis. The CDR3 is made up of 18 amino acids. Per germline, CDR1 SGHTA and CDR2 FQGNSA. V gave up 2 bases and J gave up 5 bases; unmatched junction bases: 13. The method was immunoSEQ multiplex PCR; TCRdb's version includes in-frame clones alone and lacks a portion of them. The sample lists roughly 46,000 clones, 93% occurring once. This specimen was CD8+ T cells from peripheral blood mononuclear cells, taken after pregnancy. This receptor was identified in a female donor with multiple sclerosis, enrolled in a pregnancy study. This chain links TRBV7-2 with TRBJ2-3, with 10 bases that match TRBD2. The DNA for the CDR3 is TGTGCCAGCAGCTTAAAGGGCCTAGCGGGGGCCCAACGAGATACGCAGTATTTT. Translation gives CASSLKGLAGAQRDTQYF.